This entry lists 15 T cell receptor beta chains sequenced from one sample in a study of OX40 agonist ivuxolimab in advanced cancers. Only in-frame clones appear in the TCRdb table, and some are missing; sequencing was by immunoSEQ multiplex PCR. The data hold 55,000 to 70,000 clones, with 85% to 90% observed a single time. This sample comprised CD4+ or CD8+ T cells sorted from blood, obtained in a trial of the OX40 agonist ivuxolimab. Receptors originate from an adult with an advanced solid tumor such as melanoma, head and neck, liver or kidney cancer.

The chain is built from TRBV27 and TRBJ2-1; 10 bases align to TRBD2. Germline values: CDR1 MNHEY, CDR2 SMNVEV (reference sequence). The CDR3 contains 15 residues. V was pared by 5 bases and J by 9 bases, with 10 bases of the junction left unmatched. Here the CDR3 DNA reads TGTGCCAGCAGTACAGCGGGGGGGCCCTTTGGTGAGCAGTTCTTC. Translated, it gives CASSTAGGPFGEQFF.

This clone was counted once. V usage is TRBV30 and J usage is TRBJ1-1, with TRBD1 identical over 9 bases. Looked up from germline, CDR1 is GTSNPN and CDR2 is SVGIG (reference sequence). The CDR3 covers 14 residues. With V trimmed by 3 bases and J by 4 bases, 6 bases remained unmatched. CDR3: CAWSHLTGGTEAFF. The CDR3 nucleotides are TGTGCCTGGAGCCACCTGACAGGGGGCACTGAAGCTTTCTTT.

The CDR3 DNA reads TGTGCCAGCAGTTGGACTAGCTGGTCCTACGAGCAGTACTTC. Translating gives CASSWTSWSYEQYF. This sequence joins TRBV28 and TRBJ2-7; TRBD2 matches 8 bases. This CDR3 contains 14 residues. After removal of 4 bases from V and 1 base from J, the junction contained 3 bases not matched to a gene. The germline CDR1 and CDR2 sequences are MDHEN and SYDVKM.

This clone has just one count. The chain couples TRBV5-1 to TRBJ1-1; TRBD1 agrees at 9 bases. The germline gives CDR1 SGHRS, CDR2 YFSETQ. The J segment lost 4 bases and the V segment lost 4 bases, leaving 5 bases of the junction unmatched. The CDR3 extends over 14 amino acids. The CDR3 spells CASSGLTGGTEAFF. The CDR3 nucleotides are TGCGCCAGCAGCGGGCTGACAGGGGGCACTGAAGCTTTCTTT.

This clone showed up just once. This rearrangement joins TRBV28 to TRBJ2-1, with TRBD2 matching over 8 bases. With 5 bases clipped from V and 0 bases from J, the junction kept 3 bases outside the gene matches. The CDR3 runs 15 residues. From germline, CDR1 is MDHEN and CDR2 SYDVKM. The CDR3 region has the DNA TGTGCCAGCAGTGCGGGGGGAAGCTCCTACAATGAGCAGTTCTTC. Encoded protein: CASSAGGSSYNEQFF.

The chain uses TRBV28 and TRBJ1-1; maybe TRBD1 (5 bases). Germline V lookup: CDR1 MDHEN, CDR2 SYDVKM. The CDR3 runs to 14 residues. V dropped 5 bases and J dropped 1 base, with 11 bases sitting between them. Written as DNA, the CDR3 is TGTGCCAGCAGTCCGCAGGACAAGAACACTGAAGCTTTCTTT. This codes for CASSPQDKNTEAFF.

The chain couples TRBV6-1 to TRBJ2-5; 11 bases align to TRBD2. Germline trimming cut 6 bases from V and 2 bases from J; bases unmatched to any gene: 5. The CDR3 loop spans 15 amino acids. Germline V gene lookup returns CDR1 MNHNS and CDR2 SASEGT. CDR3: CASRPRLAGQETQYF. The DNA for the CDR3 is TGTGCCAGCAGGCCAAGACTAGCGGGGCAAGAGACCCAGTACTTC.

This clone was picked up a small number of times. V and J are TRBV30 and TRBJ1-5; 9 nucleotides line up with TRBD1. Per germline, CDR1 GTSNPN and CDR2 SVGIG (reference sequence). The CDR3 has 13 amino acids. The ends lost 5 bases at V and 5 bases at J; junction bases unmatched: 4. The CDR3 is CAWEGQGHQPQHF. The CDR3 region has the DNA TGTGCCTGGGAGGGACAGGGACATCAGCCCCAGCATTTT. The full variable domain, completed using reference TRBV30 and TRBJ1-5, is SQTIHQWPATLVQPVGSPLSLECTVEGTSNPNLYWYRQAAGRGLQLLFYSVGIGQISSEVPQNLSASRPQDRQFILSSKKLLLSDSGFYLCAWEGQGHQPQHFGDGTRLSIL.

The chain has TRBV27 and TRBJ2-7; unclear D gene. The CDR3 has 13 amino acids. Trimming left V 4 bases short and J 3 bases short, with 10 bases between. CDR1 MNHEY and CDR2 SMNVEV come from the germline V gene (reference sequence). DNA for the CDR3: TGTGCCAGCAGTTATTCCACCAGCTACGAGCAGTACTTC. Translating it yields CASSYSTSYEQYF.

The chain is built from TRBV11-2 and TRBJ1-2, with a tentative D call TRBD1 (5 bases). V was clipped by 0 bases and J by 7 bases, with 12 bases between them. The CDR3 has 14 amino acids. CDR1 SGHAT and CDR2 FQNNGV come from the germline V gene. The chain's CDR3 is CASSLDGGGFGYTF. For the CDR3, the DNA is TGTGCCAGCAGCTTAGATGGTGGGGGGTTTGGCTACACCTTC.

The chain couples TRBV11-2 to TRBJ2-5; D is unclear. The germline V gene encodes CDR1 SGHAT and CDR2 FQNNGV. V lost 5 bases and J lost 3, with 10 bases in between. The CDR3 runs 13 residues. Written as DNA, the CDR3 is TGTGCCAGCAGCCTGTTGCGCGAAGAGACCCAGTACTTC. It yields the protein CASSLLREETQYF.

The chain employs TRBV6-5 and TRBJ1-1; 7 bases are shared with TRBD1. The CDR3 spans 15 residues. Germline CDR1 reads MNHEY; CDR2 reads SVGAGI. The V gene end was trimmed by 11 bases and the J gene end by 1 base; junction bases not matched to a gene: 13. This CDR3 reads CAAGTHRGTNTEAFF. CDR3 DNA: TGTGCCGCCGGGACCCACAGGGGAACGAACACTGAAGCTTTCTTT.

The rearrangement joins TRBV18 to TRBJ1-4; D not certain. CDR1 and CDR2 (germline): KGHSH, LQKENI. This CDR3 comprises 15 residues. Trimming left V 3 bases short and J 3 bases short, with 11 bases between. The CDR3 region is CASSPPARANEKLFF. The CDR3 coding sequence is TGTGCCAGCTCACCCCCGGCGCGGGCTAATGAAAAACTGTTTTTT.

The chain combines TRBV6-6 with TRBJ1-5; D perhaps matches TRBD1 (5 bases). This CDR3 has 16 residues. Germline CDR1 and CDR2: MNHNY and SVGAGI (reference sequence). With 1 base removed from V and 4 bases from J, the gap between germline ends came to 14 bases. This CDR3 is CASSYYYGQGNQPQHF. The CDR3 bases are TGTGCCAGCAGTTACTACTACGGGCAGGGTAATCAGCCCCAGCATTTT.

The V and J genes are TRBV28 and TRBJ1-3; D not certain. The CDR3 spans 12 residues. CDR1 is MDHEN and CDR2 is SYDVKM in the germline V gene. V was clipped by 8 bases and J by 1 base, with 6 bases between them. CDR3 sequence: CASGSSGNTIYF. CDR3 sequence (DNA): TGTGCCAGCGGCTCTTCTGGAAACACCATATATTTT.